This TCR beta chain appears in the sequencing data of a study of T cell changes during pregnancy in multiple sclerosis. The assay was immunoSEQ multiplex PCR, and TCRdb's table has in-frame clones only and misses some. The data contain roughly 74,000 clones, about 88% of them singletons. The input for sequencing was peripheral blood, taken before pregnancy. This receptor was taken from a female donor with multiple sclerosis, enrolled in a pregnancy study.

CDR3 sequence: CASRHEALSYEQYF. CDR3 coding DNA: TGTGCCAGCAGACACGAGGCCCTATCCTACGAGCAGTACTTC. The rearrangement joins TRBV11-2 to TRBJ2-7; no firm D call. From germline, CDR1 is SGHAT and CDR2 FQNNGV. With 6 bases removed from V and 1 base from J, the gap between germline ends came to 13 bases. The CDR3 contains 14 residues. The full variable domain, rest sourced from reference TRBV11-2 and TRBJ2-7, is EAGVAQSPRYKIIEKRQSVAFWCNPISGHATLYWYQQILGQGPKLLIQFQNNGVVDDSQLPKDRFSAERLKGVDSTLKIQPAKLEDSAVYLCASRHEALSYEQYFGPGTRLTVT.